The present T cell receptor beta chain was sequenced within a study of T cell clonality in common variable immunodeficiency. Caucasian heritage predominated among both patients and controls. Sequenced by immunoSEQ multiplex PCR; TCRdb stores in-frame clones only, minus some. The table lists about 34,000 clones, with no singletons. This clone has ten or more counts. As yet, its antigen is unknown. The CDR3 is cut off 3 residues early in the read; its end comes from the germline J gene. The CDR3 runs 15 residues. With V trimmed by 7 bases and J by 1 base, 6 bases remained unmatched. Germline CDR1 and CDR2: MGHRA and YSYEKL. Study observations and caveats: Repertoire-complication correlations in CVID were limited by patient heterogeneity. TCRbeta clonality was increased in CVID versus healthy controls.

The receptor was isolated from a person aged 18 to 70 in good health. The sample taken for sequencing was peripheral blood mononuclear cells. V gene TRBV4-1 combines with J gene TRBJ2-2; 7 nucleotides align to TRBD1. The CDR3 sequence is CASTTGTENTGELFF. CDR3 bases read: TGCGCCAGCACCACCGGGACAGAGAACACCGGGGAG.